The rows below give T cell receptor beta chains drawn from one sample of a study of beta chain features in type 1 diabetes. Only in-frame clones appear in the TCRdb table, and some are missing; sequencing was by immunoSEQ multiplex PCR. The sample records about 410,000 clones, about 14% being singletons. The material sequenced was naive CD4+ T cells from blood. Every receptor here comes from a man aged 30-40 years in good health. Both conserved end residues are trimmed from each CDR3.

SVAVNYGYT,TRBV29-1,TRBJ1-2
ASRDGPTDTQY,TRBV2,TRBJ2-3
ASSLARPDEAF,TRBV5-1,TRBJ1-1
ASSLRTPEETQY,TRBV5-4,TRBJ2-5
ASALAGNTGELF,TRBV12-5,TRBJ2-2
ASSSQGQETQY,TRBV19,TRBJ2-5
ASSEPNTEKLF,TRBV25-1,TRBJ1-4
ASTLGPRRDIQY,TRBV2,TRBJ2-4
ASSEEFRGYT,TRBV2,TRBJ1-2
ASSSGTSGQETQY,TRBV7-2,TRBJ2-5
ASGFTTATYGSYNEQF,TRBV12-5,TRBJ2-1
ASSFGQGIMNTEAF,TRBV5-4,TRBJ1-1
AWSPGQGAETQY,TRBV30,TRBJ2-5